The 22 T cell receptor beta chains in this list originate from one sample, sequenced in a study of blood T cell repertoires in COVID-19. Sequencing used immunoSEQ multiplex PCR; TCRdb keeps in-frame clones, though not all of them. This table has about 94,000 clones, 80% appearing once. The sequencing sample was made of peripheral blood. These receptor sequences come from a human donor in a cohort sampled during active COVID-19.

This chain uses TRBV4-1 with TRBJ1-6; D possibly corresponds to TRBD1 (6 bases). The CDR3 loop spans 19 amino acids. With 1 base removed from V and 10 bases from J, the gap between germline ends came to 26 bases. Germline assignment: CDR1 MGHRA and CDR2 YSYEKL. CDR3 in DNA: TGCGCCAGCAGCCAAGTGACCACCGATGACGGGGGGCTATGGTCACCCCTCCACTTT. Translated, it gives CASSQVTTDDGGLWSPLHF.

The chain is built from TRBV5-1 and TRBJ1-2; D is unresolved. The germline V and J ends were trimmed by 4 bases and 1 base, with 8 bases remaining between them. The CDR3 runs 13 residues. From germline, CDR1 is SGHRS and CDR2 YFSETQ. The CDR3 DNA follows: TGCGCCAGCAGCGCACAGAGTAACTATGGCTACACCTTC. It translates to CASSAQSNYGYTF. The full variable domain, rest sourced from reference TRBV5-1 and TRBJ1-2, is KAGVTQTPRYLIKTRGQQVTLSCSPISGHRSVSWYQQTPGQGLQFLFEYFSETQRNKGNFPGRFSGRQFSNSRSEMNVSTLELGDSALYLCASSAQSNYGYTFGSGTRLTVV.

The V call is TRBV29-1, the J call TRBJ1-2, with 9 bases lining up with TRBD1. The CDR3 runs 13 residues. Germline V gene sequence: CDR1 SQVTM, CDR2 ANQGSEA. Trimming removed 7 bases from V and 5 bases from J; junction bases left unmatched: 8. CDR3 amino acids: CSARDGTGYGYTF. In DNA form, the CDR3 reads TGCAGCGCACGGGACGGGACAGGGTATGGCTACACCTTC.

The chain carries TRBV19 and TRBJ1-1, with D uncertain. Trimming removed 2 bases from V and 5 bases from J, with 9 bases in between. This CDR3 comprises 13 residues. Germline V CDR1 and CDR2: LNHDA, SQIVND (reference sequence). The CDR3 region has the DNA TGTGCCAGTAGTATATCGGGGAGGACTGAAGCTTTCTTT. Its translation: CASSISGRTEAFF. Full variable domain (missing parts from reference TRBV19 and TRBJ1-1): DGGITQSPKYLFRKEGQNVTLSCEQNLNHDAMYWYRQDPGQGLRLIYYSQIVNDFQKGDIAEGYSVSREKKESFPLTVTSAQKNPTAFYLCASSISGRTEAFFGQGTRLTVV.

This chain links TRBV15 with TRBJ2-2; TRBD2 agrees at 13 bases. The CDR3 runs to 15 residues. Germline values: CDR1 LNHNV, CDR2 YYDKDF (reference sequence). With 5 bases clipped from V and 7 bases from J, the junction kept 4 bases outside the gene matches. DNA of the CDR3: TGTGCCACCAGCCCGACTAGCGGGAGGTACGGGGAGCTGTTTTTT. It codes for CATSPTSGRYGELFF.

The chain joins TRBV14 to TRBJ1-2, with 7 bases that match TRBD1. The V segment lost 0 bases and the J segment 4 bases; nucleotides outside the gene matches: 8. The CDR3 consists of 16 residues. The germline V gene has CDR1 SGHDN and CDR2 FVKESK. The CDR3 DNA sequence: TGTGCCAGCAGCCAAGATATCCTAGGGGGCGGCTATGGCTACACCTTC. Its protein product is CASSQDILGGGYGYTF. The variable domain in full, with the rest retrieved from reference TRBV14 and TRBJ1-2, is EAGVTQFPSHSVIEKGQTVTLRCDPISGHDNLYWYRRVMGKEIKFLLHFVKESKQDESGMPNNRFLAERTGGTYSTLKVQPAELEDSGVYFCASSQDILGGGYGYTFGSGTRLTVV.

The chain has TRBV7-3 and TRBJ1-3; D is unclear. Trimming cost V 2 bases and J 0 bases, with 11 bases left between them. Germline values: CDR1 SGHTA, CDR2 FQGTGA. This CDR3 has 16 amino acids. This CDR3 reads CASSLGPGYSGNTIYF. The DNA of the CDR3 is TGTGCCAGCAGCTTAGGGCCGGGATACTCTGGAAACACCATATATTTT.

The rearrangement uses TRBV5-5 and TRBJ1-4; D gene ambiguous. The CDR3 has 17 amino acids. V gave up 2 bases and J gave up 10 bases, with 24 bases separating them. Germline V gene lookup returns CDR1 SGHKS and CDR2 YYEKEE (reference sequence). CDR3 sequence: CASSLSMSPYNSRKLFF. DNA for the CDR3: TGTGCCAGCAGCTTATCCATGTCCCCCTATAACAGTAGAAAACTGTTTTTT.

V gene TRBV6-5 combines with J gene TRBJ1-1; D is unresolved. The CDR3 loop spans 16 amino acids. Trimming removed 0 bases from V and 1 base from J, with 12 bases in between. Per the germline V gene, CDR1 is MNHEY and CDR2 is SVGAGI. The CDR3: CASSYSLTRGNTEAFF. As DNA, the CDR3 is TGTGCCAGCAGTTACTCCCTTACGCGCGGGAACACTGAAGCTTTCTTT.

This chain joins TRBV28 and TRBJ1-2, with 7 bases lining up with TRBD1. This CDR3 has 16 amino acids. The germline gives CDR1 MDHEN, CDR2 SYDVKM. Unmatched junction bases numbered 11, after V lost 2 bases and J lost 5 bases. CDR3 sequence reads: CASSLPYPGRGYGYTF. The CDR3 bases are TGTGCCAGCAGTTTACCATACCCCGGCAGGGGGTATGGCTACACCTTC.

The V and J genes are TRBV2 and TRBJ1-2; TRBD1 matches 7 bases. CDR3 length: 15 amino acids. CDR1 SNHLY and CDR2 FYNNEI come from the germline V gene. With V trimmed by 5 bases and J by 3 bases, 9 bases remained unmatched. This CDR3 is CASSNRPGGDYGYTF. The CDR3 DNA sequence: TGTGCCAGCAGTAACAGGCCAGGGGGAGACTATGGCTACACCTTC.

V usage is TRBV5-1 and J usage is TRBJ2-7; 7 bases are shared with TRBD1. V shed 6 bases, J shed 2 bases, and the junction held 5 bases outside the gene matches. Germline assignment: CDR1 SGHRS and CDR2 YFSETQ. The CDR3 loop spans 13 amino acids. The DNA for the CDR3 is TGCGCCAGCACCCCGACAGGGCCCTACGAGCAGTACTTC. Translating gives CASTPTGPYEQYF. Full variable domain (missing parts from reference TRBV5-1 and TRBJ2-7): KAGVTQTPRYLIKTRGQQVTLSCSPISGHRSVSWYQQTPGQGLQFLFEYFSETQRNKGNFPGRFSGRQFSNSRSEMNVSTLELGDSALYLCASTPTGPYEQYFGPGTRLTVT.

The chain employs TRBV28 and TRBJ1-2, with D maybe TRBD1 (5 bases). The germline CDR1 and CDR2 sequences are MDHEN and SYDVKM. The ends were cut back, 6 bases at V and 8 bases at J, with 22 bases in the middle. The CDR3 loop spans 15 amino acids. CDR3 in DNA: TGTGCCAGCAGCCCCGGCGGGGCGAGTCGTGGGGGCTACACCTTC. This codes for CASSPGGASRGGYTF.

This CDR3 reads CASSQERSSYNEQFF. The CDR3, as DNA: TGTGCCAGCAGCCAAGAGAGGAGCTCCTACAATGAGCAGTTCTTC. This chain joins TRBV5-4 and TRBJ2-1; D gene uncertain. Germline loops: CDR1 SGHNT, CDR2 YYREEE (reference sequence). CDR3 length equals 15 residues. V was clipped by 4 bases and J by 0 bases, with 11 bases between them.

This clone appeared once. The chain uses TRBV3-1 (or the pseudogene TRBV3-2) and TRBJ2-5, with 8 nucleotides matching TRBD1. Germline V CDR1 and CDR2: LGHDT, YNNKEL (reference sequence). The CDR3 is 17 residues long. V shed 4 bases, J shed 5 bases, and the junction held 15 bases outside the gene matches. This chain's CDR3 is CASSLGRGTGALETQYF. CDR3 bases: TGTGCCAGCAGCCTGGGCCGCGGGACAGGCGCTCTTGAGACCCAGTACTTC.

The chain carries TRBV4-1 and TRBJ2-7; perhaps TRBD2 as D (5 bases). The germline CDR1 and CDR2 sequences are MGHRA and YSYEKL. V dropped 5 bases and J dropped 3 bases, with 17 bases sitting between them. This CDR3 is built from 15 residues. The CDR3 nucleotides read TGCGCCAGCAGCATTAATCCGGGAATCGGCTACGAGCAGTACTTC. This translates into CASSINPGIGYEQYF.

The chain employs TRBV19 and TRBJ1-5, with D possibly TRBD1 on 5 matching bases. Germline V CDR1 and CDR2: LNHDA, SQIVND (reference sequence). V was shortened by 1 base and J by 4 bases, with 11 bases between the two germline ends. The CDR3 spans 15 residues. DNA of the CDR3: TGTGCCAGTAGTATAGGACAGCCATCGAATCAGCCCCAGCATTTT. It translates to CASSIGQPSNQPQHF.

The V gene is TRBV24-1, the J gene TRBJ2-3; TRBD2 matches at 8 bases. This CDR3 has 13 amino acids. Germline V gene data show CDR1 as KGHDR and CDR2 as SFDVKD. V gave up 8 bases and J gave up 4 bases; unmatched junction bases: 4. Written as DNA, the CDR3 is TGTGCCACCAACAGCGGGAGAGCAGATACGCAGTATTTT. Its translation is CATNSGRADTQYF.

V is TRBV5-4 and J is TRBJ2-4; 7 nucleotides line up with TRBD1. After removal of 4 bases from V and 0 bases from J, the junction contained 7 bases not matched to a gene. Germline CDR1 is SGHNT and CDR2 is YYREEE (reference sequence). The CDR3 spans 16 residues. The CDR3 region has the DNA TGTGCCAGCAGCCCAGGGACAGACAAAGCCAAAAACATTCAGTACTTC. It is translated as CASSPGTDKAKNIQYF.

The chain joins TRBV7-2 to TRBJ1-2; 10 nucleotides align to TRBD1. This CDR3 is built from 14 residues. The trim removed 7 bases at V and 3 bases at J, leaving 5 bases unmatched. The germline V gene encodes CDR1 SGHTA and CDR2 FQGNSA. Written as DNA, the CDR3 is TGTGCCAGCACCCGACAGGGGGCGGACTATGGCTACACCTTC. Translated, it gives CASTRQGADYGYTF.

The chain combines TRBV11-2 with TRBJ2-6, with 7 bases lining up with TRBD2. Germline loops: CDR1 SGHAT, CDR2 FQNNGV. This CDR3 spans 17 amino acids. The J segment lost 0 bases and the V segment lost 6 bases, leaving 8 bases of the junction unmatched. CDR3 loop: CASSLRRGSSGANVLTF. CDR3 in DNA: TGTGCCAGCAGTCTCCGGCGGGGGAGCTCTGGGGCCAACGTCCTGACTTTC. The variable domain in full, completed from reference TRBV11-2 and TRBJ2-6, reads EAGVAQSPRYKIIEKRQSVAFWCNPISGHATLYWYQQILGQGPKLLIQFQNNGVVDDSQLPKDRFSAERLKGVDSTLKIQPAKLEDSAVYLCASSLRRGSSGANVLTFGAGSRLTVL.

This chain connects TRBV5-1 to TRBJ2-7; maybe TRBD1 (5 bases). Per the germline V gene, CDR1 is SGHRS and CDR2 is YFSETQ. The CDR3 covers 13 residues. V shed 4 bases and J shed 6 bases, with 14 bases lying between them. CDR3 amino acids: CASSPGLSSEQYF. The CDR3 DNA reads TGCGCCAGCAGCCCAGGGTTGTCGAGCGAGCAGTACTTC. Based on the CDR3 plus reference TRBV5-1 and TRBJ2-7, the full variable domain is KAGVTQTPRYLIKTRGQQVTLSCSPISGHRSVSWYQQTPGQGLQFLFEYFSETQRNKGNFPGRFSGRQFSNSRSEMNVSTLELGDSALYLCASSPGLSSEQYFGPGTRLTVT.